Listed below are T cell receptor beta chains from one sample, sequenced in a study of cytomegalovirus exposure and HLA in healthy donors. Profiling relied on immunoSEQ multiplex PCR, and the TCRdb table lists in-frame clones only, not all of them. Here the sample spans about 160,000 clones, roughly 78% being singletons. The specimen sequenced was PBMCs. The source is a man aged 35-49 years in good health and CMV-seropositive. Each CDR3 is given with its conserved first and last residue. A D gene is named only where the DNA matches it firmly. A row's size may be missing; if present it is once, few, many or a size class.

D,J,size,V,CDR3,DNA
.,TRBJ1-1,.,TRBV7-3,CASSFRENTEAFF,TGTGCCAGCAGCTTTCGGGAGAACACTGAAGCTTTCTTT
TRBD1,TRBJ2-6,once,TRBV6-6,CASSKGQGAGANVLTF,TGTGCCAGCAGCAAGGGACAGGGGGCTGGGGCCAACGTCCTGACTTTC
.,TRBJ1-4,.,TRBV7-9,CASTLRATNEKLFF,TGTGCCAGCACCCTACGAGCAACTAATGAAAAACTGTTTTTT
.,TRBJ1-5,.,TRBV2,CASSDGQFGQPQHF,TGTGCCAGCAGTGACGGACAGTTCGGTCAGCCCCAGCATTTT
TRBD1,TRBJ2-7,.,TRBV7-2,CASSFDGTGAYEQYF,TGTGCCAGCAGCTTTGATGGGACAGGGGCCTACGAGCAGTACTTC
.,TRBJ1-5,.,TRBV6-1,CASRRQGGNQPQHF,TGTGCCAGCCGACGGCAGGGTGGCAATCAGCCCCAGCATTTT
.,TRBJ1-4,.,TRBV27,CASSYGRTATNEKLFF,TGTGCCAGCAGCTACGGACGGACTGCAACTAATGAAAAACTGTTTTTT
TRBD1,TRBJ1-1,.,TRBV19,CASIGDRGQMNTEAFF,TGTGCCAGTATAGGGGACAGGGGGCAGATGAACACTGAAGCTTTCTTT
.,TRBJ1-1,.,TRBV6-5,CASRGSEAFF,TGTGCCTCCCGCGGGTCTGAAGCTTTCTTT
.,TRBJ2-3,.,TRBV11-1,CASSLASVQGTQYF,TGTGCCAGCAGCTTAGCGTCTGTCCAGGGAACGCAGTATTTT
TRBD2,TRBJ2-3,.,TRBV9,CASSVGVAGPTDTQYF,TGTGCCAGCAGCGTAGGGGTAGCGGGGCCGACAGATACGCAGTATTTT
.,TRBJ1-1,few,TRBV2,CARPGHLKPPSPNTEAFF,TGTGCCAGACCGGGACATCTAAAACCCCCCAGCCCGAACACTGAAGCTTTCTTT
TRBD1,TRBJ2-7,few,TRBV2,CASREQGPSYEQYF,TGTGCCAGCAGGGAACAGGGGCCCTCCTACGAGCAGTACTTC
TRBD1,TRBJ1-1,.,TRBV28,CASPGQGNTEAFF,TGTGCCAGCCCAGGACAGGGAAACACTGAAGCTTTCTTT
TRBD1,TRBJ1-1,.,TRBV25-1,CASRPTGGNTEAFF,TGTGCCAGCAGACCGACAGGGGGCAACACTGAAGCTTTCTTT
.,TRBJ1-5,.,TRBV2,CASSGGDSNQPQHF,TGTGCCAGCAGTGGGGGGGATAGCAATCAGCCCCAGCATTTT
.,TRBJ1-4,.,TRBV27,CASSPRQGNEKLFF,TGTGCCAGCAGTCCCCGGCAGGGAAACGAAAAACTGTTTTTT
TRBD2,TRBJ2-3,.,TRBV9,CASTSLSGEGTDTQYF,TGTGCCAGCACCTCCTTGAGCGGGGAAGGCACAGATACGCAGTATTTT
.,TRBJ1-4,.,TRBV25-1,CASVAPEDKIGYEKLFF,TGTGCCAGCGTAGCCCCCGAGGACAAGATTGGCTATGAAAAACTGTTTTTT
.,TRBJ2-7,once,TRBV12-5,CASGLADRISYEQYF,TGTGCTAGTGGTTTGGCTGACAGAATCTCCTACGAGCAGTACTTC
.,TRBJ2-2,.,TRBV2,CASIQGSTGELFF,TGTGCCAGCATTCAGGGCTCCACCGGGGAGCTGTTTTTT
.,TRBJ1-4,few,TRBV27,CASSLRDSTNEKLFF,TGTGCCAGCAGTTTGAGGGATTCAACTAATGAAAAACTGTTTTTT
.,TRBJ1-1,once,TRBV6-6,CASSYESLNTEAFF,TGTGCCAGCAGTTACGAGTCGCTGAACACTGAAGCTTTCTTT
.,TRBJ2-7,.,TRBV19,CASSPSIASPSSYEQYF,TGTGCCAGTAGTCCCTCAATAGCGAGCCCCTCCTCCTACGAGCAGTACTTC
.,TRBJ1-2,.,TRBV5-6,CASSDTGLGEANYGYTF,TGTGCCAGCAGCGACACAGGGTTAGGGGAAGCTAACTATGGCTACACCTTC